This TCR beta chain was captured by sequencing in a study of radiotherapy plus CTLA-4 blockade in lung cancer. Notes on the study in general: Radiotherapy was combined with ipilimumab, and tumor-derived TCR clones then expanded in blood.

The CDR3 consists of 14 residues. Per the germline V gene, CDR1 is MNHNS and CDR2 is SASEGT. V lost 7 bases and J 8 bases, leaving 17 bases between the germline ends. TCRdb keeps only in-frame clones here, not all; method: immunoSEQ multiplex PCR. This table holds about 49,000 clones, 70% to 90% found once. Focal radiation was given together with CTLA-4 blockade (ipilimumab) to patients with chemo-refractory metastatic non-small-cell lung cancer. On this clone: Its antigen is still unknown.

The specimen comprised peripheral blood, sampled from a patient treated with radiotherapy plus ipilimumab. This clonotype was obtained from a human donor with non-small cell lung cancer whose response to radiotherapy plus ipilimumab could not be evaluated. The gene calls are TRBV6-1 and TRBJ1-4; D gene unclear. Written as DNA, the CDR3 is TGTGCCAGCACCACCGGGAACGTGGGGGAAAAACTGTTTTTT. Its protein product is CASTTGNVGEKLFF.